What follows are 9 T cell receptor beta chains derived from one specimen sequenced in a study of monozygotic twins with inflammatory bowel disease. No DNA is given; TCRdb re-called the 5' RACE reads and lists each CDR3 protein once. The sample has some 450,000 distinct CDR3 sequences. Sequenced sample: blood. These receptor sequences come from a human donor with ulcerative colitis or Crohn's disease, or a healthy co-twin of an affected twin (not recorded which).

The chain recombines TRBV6-6 with TRBJ1-5. The CDR3 has 14 residues. The V gene's germline CDR1 is MNHNY and CDR2 SVGAGI (reference sequence). CDR3 sequence: CASSYEYSNQPQHF.

The V call is TRBV4-2, the J call TRBJ2-6; the TCRdb D gene call, TRBD1, has no DNA to confirm it. CDR3 length equals 22 residues. CDR1 LGHNA and CDR2 YNFKEQ come from the germline V gene. CDR3 loop: CASSQVMLSQGQAYSGANVLTF.

This chain connects TRBV11-3 to TRBJ2-3; TCRdb's D call of TRBD2 is untestable without DNA. This CDR3 has 13 amino acids. Germline assignment: CDR1 SGHNT and CDR2 YENEEA. The CDR3 is CASSLSAGSTQYF. Combining the CDR3 with reference TRBV11-3 and TRBJ2-3 gives the whole variable domain EAGVVQSPRYKIIEKKQPVAFWCNPISGHNTLYWYLQNLGQGPELLIRYENEEAVDDSQLPKDRFSAERLKGVDSTLKIQPAELGDSAVYLCASSLSAGSTQYFGPGTRLTVL.

The rearrangement joins TRBV6-5 to TRBJ1-4. Per the germline V gene, CDR1 is MNHEY and CDR2 is SVGAGI. The CDR3 is 13 amino acids. Here the CDR3 reads CASSYETGEKLFF.

The chain couples TRBV20-1 to TRBJ1-2. The CDR3 is 14 amino acids. CDR1 DFQATT and CDR2 SNEGSKA come from the germline V gene (reference sequence). CDR3 sequence: CSARWGPLGYGYTF.

V usage is TRBV7-9 and J usage is TRBJ1-4; TCRdb outputs TRBD1, but without DNA this stays unchecked. This CDR3 comprises 15 residues. Germline values: CDR1 SEHNR, CDR2 FQNEAQ (reference sequence). This CDR3 is CASSFGGPTNEKLFF.

V and J are TRBV7-2 and TRBJ2-2; TCRdb indicates TRBD1, and absent DNA this call remains unverified. The CDR3 is made up of 16 amino acids. Germline CDR1 and CDR2: SGHTA and FQGNSA. The CDR3 sequence is CASSYLPGQNTGELFF.

This sequence joins TRBV28 and TRBJ2-7; the D call of TRBD1 rests on TCRdb alone, since no DNA is present to check it. The CDR3 spans 16 residues. Germline lookup yields CDR1 MDHEN and CDR2 SYDVKM. CDR3 region: CASKNSLGLRDYEQYF.

The V gene is TRBV2, the J gene TRBJ2-1; TCRdb proposes TRBD1, but this gene call is untestable without DNA. The germline V gene encodes CDR1 SNHLY and CDR2 FYNNEI. The CDR3 sequence is 16 residues long. CDR3 region: CASSRFIGATNNEQFF. The entire variable domain, with the rest obtained from reference TRBV2 and TRBJ2-1, is as follows: EPEVTQTPSHQVTQMGQEVILRCVPISNHLYFYWYRQILGQKVEFLVSFYNNEISEKSEIFDDQFSVERPDGSNFTLKIRSTKLEDSAMYFCASSRFIGATNNEQFFGPGTRLTVL.